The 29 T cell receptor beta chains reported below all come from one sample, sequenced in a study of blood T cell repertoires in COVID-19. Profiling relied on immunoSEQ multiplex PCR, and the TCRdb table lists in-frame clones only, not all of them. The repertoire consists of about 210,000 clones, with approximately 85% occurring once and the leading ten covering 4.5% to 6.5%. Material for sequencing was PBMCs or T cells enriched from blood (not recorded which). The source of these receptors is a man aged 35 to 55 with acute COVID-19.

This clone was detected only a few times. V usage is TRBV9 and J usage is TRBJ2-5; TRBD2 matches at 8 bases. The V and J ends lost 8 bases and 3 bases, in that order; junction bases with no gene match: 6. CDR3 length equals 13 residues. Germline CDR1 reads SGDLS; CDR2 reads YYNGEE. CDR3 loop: CASNRGGEETQYF. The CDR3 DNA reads TGTGCCAGTAACCGGGGGGGAGAAGAGACCCAGTACTTC.

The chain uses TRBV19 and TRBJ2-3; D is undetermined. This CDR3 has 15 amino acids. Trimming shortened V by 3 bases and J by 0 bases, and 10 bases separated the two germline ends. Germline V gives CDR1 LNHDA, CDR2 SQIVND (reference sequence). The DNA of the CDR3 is TGTGCCAGTAGTATCAATGGCTTTAGCACAGATACGCAGTATTTT. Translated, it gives CASSINGFSTDTQYF.

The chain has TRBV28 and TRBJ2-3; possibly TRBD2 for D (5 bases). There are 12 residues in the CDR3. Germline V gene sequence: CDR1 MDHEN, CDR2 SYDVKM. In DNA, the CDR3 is TGTCCCTTGAGGCCGAGGGCAGATACGCAGTATTTT. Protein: CPLRPRADTQYF.

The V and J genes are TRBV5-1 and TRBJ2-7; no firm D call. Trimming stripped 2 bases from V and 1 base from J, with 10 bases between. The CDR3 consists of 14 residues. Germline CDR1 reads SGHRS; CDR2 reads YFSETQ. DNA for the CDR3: TGCGCCAGCAGCTTCACTGGGCCATCCTACGAGCAGTACTTC. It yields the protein CASSFTGPSYEQYF. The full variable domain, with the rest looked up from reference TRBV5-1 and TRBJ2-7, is KAGVTQTPRYLIKTRGQQVTLSCSPISGHRSVSWYQQTPGQGLQFLFEYFSETQRNKGNFPGRFSGRQFSNSRSEMNVSTLELGDSALYLCASSFTGPSYEQYFGPGTRLTVT.

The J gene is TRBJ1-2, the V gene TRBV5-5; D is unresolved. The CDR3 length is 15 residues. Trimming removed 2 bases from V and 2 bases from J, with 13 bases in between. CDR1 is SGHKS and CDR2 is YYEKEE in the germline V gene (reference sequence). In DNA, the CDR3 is TGTGCCAGCAGCTTCTACCTTACAGAAAACTATGGCTACACCTTC. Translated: CASSFYLTENYGYTF.

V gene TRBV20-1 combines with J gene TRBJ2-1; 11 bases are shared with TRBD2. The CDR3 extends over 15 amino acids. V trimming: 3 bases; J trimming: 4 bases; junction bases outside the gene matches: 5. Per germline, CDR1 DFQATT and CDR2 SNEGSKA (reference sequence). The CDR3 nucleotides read TGCAGTGCTAGTCCTGGGACTAGCGGATACAATGAGCAGTTCTTC. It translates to CSASPGTSGYNEQFF.

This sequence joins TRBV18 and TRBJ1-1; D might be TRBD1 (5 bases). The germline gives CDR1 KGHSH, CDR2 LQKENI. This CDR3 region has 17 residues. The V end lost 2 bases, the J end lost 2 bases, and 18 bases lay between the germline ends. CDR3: CASSPAGVVPHNTEAFF. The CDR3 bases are TGTGCCAGCTCACCAGCGGGGGTGGTACCCCACAACACTGAAGCTTTCTTT.

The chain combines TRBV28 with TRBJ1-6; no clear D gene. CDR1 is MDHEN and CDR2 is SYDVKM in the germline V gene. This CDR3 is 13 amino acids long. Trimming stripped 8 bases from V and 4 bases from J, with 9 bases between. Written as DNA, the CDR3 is TGTGCCAGCTCCCGGTTGTATAATTCACCCCTCCACTTT. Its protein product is CASSRLYNSPLHF.

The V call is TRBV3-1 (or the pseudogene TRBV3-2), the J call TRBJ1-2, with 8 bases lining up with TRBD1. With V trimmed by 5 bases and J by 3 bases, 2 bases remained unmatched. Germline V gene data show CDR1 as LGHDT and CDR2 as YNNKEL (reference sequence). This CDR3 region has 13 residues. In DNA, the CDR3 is TGTGCCAGCAGCGTGACAGGGGACTATGGCTACACCTTC. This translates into CASSVTGDYGYTF.

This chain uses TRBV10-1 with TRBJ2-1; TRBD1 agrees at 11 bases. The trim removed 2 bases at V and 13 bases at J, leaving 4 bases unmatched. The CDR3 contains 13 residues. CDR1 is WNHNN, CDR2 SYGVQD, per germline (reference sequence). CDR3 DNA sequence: TGCGCCAGCAGTGAGCGGACAGGGGGCCTCCAGTTCTTC. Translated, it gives CASSERTGGLQFF.

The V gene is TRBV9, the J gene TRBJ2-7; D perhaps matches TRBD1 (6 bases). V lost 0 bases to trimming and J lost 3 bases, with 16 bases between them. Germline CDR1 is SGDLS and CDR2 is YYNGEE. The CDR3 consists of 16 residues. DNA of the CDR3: TGTGCCAGCAGCGTAGGAGGACTTCCGACAGGCTACGAGCAGTACTTC. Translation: CASSVGGLPTGYEQYF.

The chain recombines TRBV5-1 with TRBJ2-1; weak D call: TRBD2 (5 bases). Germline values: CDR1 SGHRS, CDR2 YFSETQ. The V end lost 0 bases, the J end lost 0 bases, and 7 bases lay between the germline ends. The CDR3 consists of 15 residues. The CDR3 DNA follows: TGCGCCAGCAGCTTGGGAGCGGTCTCCTACAATGAGCAGTTCTTC. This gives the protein CASSLGAVSYNEQFF.

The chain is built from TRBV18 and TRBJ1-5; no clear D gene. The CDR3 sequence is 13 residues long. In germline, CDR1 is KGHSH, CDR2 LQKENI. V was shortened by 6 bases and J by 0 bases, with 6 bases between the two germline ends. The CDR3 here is CASSQYSNQPQHF. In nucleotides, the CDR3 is TGTGCCAGCTCTCAGTATAGCAATCAGCCCCAGCATTTT.

CDR3 region: CASALTVSGRPDTQYF. The DNA for the CDR3 is TGCGCCAGTGCACTCACAGTTAGCGGGAGACCAGATACGCAGTATTTT. This chain links TRBV4-1 with TRBJ2-3, with 9 bases fitting TRBD2. V dropped 9 bases and J dropped 4; count of bases not matched to a gene: 14. Per the germline V gene, CDR1 is MGHRA and CDR2 is YSYEKL. The CDR3 runs 16 residues.

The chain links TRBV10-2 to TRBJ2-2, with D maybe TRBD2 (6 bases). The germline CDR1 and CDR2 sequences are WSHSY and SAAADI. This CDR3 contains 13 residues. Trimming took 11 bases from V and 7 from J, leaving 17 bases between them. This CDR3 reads CALGGLTGGELFF. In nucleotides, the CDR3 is TGCGCCTTGGGAGGTCTGACGGGCGGGGAGCTGTTTTTT.

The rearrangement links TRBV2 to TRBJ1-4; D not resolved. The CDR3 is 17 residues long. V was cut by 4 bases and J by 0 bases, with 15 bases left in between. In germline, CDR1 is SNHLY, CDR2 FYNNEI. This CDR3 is CASSVGQASATNEKLFF. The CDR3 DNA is TGTGCCAGCAGTGTAGGTCAGGCCTCTGCAACTAATGAAAAACTGTTTTTT.

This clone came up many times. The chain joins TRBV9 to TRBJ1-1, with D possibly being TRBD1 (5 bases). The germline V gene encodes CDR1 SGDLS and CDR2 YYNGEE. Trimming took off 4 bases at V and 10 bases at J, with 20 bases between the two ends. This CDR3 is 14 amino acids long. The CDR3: CASSPGAARSGAFF. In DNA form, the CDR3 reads TGTGCCAGCAGCCCTGGGGCAGCCCGTTCCGGAGCTTTCTTT.

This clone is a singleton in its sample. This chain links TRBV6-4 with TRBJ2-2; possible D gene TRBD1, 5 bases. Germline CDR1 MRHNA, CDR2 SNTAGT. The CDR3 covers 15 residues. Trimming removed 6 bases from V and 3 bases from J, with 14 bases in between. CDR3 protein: CASSLLPGYTGELFF. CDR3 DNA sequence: TGTGCCAGCAGCCTCCTCCCAGGGTACACCGGGGAGCTGTTTTTT.

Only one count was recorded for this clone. The CDR3 here is CASSKTSGIGTDTQYF. The CDR3 bases are TGTGCCAGCAGTAAAACTAGCGGGATCGGAACAGATACGCAGTATTTT. The V and J genes are TRBV2 and TRBJ2-3; 10 bases line up with TRBD2. CDR1 is SNHLY and CDR2 is FYNNEI in the germline V gene. V trimming: 5 bases; J trimming: 3 bases; junction bases outside the gene matches: 8. CDR3 length: 16 residues.

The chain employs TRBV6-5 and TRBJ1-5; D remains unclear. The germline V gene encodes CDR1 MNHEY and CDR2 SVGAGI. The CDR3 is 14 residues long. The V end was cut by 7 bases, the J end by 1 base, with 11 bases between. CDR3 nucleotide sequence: TGTGCCAGCACCCCCACCAGGAGCAATCAGCCCCAGCATTTT. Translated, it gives CASTPTRSNQPQHF.

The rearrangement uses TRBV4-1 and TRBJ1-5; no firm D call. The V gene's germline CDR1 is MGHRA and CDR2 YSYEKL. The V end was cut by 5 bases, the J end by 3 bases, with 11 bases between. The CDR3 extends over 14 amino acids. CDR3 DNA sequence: TGCGCCAGCAGCTCCCACTTAAACAATCAGCCCCAGCATTTT. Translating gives CASSSHLNNQPQHF.

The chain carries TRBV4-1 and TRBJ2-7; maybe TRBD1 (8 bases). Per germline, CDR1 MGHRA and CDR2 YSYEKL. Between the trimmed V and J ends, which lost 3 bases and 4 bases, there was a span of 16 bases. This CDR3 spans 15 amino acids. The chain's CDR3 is CASSHTGQGGYEQYF. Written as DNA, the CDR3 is TGCGCCAGCAGCCACACCGGACAGGGAGGGTACGAGCAGTACTTC.

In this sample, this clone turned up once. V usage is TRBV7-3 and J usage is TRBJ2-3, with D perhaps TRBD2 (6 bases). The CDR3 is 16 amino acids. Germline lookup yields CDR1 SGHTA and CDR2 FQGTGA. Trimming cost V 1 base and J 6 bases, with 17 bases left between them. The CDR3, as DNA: TGTGCCAGCAGCTTAAGTTTGCGCGGGATATACGATACGCAGTATTTT. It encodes CASSLSLRGIYDTQYF.

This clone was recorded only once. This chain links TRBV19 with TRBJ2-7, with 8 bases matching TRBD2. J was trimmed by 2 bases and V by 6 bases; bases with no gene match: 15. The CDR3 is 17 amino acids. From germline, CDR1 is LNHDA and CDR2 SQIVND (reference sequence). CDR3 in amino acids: CASSPVISGTSPYEQYF. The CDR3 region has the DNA TGTGCCAGTAGCCCGGTCATTTCCGGGACTAGTCCCTACGAGCAGTACTTC.

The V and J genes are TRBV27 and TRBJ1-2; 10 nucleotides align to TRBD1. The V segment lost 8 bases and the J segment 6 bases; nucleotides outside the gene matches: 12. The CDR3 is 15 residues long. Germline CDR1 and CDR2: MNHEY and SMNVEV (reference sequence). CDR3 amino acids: CASSGTGAFRNGYTF. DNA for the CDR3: TGTGCCAGCTCCGGGACAGGGGCTTTCAGGAATGGCTACACCTTC.

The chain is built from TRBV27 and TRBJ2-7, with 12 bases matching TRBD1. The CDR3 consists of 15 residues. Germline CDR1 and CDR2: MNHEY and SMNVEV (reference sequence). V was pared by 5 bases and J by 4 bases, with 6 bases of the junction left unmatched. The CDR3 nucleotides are TGTGCCAGCAGTATAACGGGACAGGGGGCGTACGAGCAGTACTTC. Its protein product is CASSITGQGAYEQYF.

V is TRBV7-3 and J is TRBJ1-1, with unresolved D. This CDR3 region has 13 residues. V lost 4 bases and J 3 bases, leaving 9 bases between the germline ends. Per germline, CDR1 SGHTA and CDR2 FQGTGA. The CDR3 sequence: CASSSRVDTEAFF. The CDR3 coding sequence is TGTGCCAGCAGCTCCCGAGTTGACACTGAAGCTTTCTTT.

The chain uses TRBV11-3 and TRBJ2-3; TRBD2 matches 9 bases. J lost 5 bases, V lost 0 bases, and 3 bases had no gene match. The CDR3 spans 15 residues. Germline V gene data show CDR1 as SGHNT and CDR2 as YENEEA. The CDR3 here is CASSLDQLAGDTQYF. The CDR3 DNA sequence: TGTGCCAGCAGCTTAGATCAACTAGCGGGAGATACGCAGTATTTT.

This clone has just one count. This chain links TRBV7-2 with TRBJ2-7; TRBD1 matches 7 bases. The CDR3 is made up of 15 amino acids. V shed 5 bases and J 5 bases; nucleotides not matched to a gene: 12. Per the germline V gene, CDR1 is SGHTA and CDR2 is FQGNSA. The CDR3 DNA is TGTGCCAGCAGCACGACAGGGCGGTACGGGGACGAGCAGTACTTC. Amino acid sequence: CASSTTGRYGDEQYF.